The present entry profiles one T cell receptor beta chain with its context. The length of the CDR3 is 15 residues. V lost 1 base, J lost 4 bases, and 13 bases lay in between. Germline V gene data show CDR1 as LGHNA and CDR2 as YNFKEQ. A sample-barcoded 5' primer and a J-beta primer mix were used in a second PCR of about 7 to 12 cycles. TCRdb reanalysed the 5' RACE reads using MiXCR and keeps one entry per CDR3 protein. The sample includes about 1.1 million distinct CDR3 sequences, more than 30% of them seen just once. The data were taken from a study of blood T cells in healthy people across ages. The specimen sequenced was blood. This chain joins TRBV4-2 and TRBJ2-5; possibly TRBD1 for D (5 bases). The source of this sequence is a man between 18 and 29 years old in good health. The CDR3 here is CASSQGYRIGETQYF. The CDR3 nucleotides read TGTGCCAGCAGCCAAGGGTACAGGATTGGAGAGACCCAGTACTTC.